The present entry profiles one T cell receptor beta chain with its context. What it recognizes is unknown. This record comes from a study of a mutant IDH1 vaccine in newly diagnosed glioma. Study details: Sex distribution of treated patients was roughly 60% male and around 40% female; mean age was about 40 years. Notes on the study in general: Changes to the top peripheral T cell clonotypes appeared unrelated to pseudoprogression.

Time point described: baseline, week 1 (first vaccination visit). This sample's treatment: pre-vaccination baseline after standard-of-care therapy. Germline CDR1 SEHNR, CDR2 FQNEAQ (reference sequence). V was pared by 4 bases and J by 4 bases, with 13 bases between. The CDR3 covers 14 residues. Produced via immunoSEQ multiplex PCR; TCRdb's table is partial and in-frame only. The sample lists over 75,000 clones, roughly 75% occurring once. The TCR was taken from a middle-aged man with glioma. The sample consisted of PBMCs, taken from a glioma patient treated with radiotherapy, temozolomide or both. This chain links TRBV7-9 with TRBJ1-2, with D possibly being TRBD1 (6 bases). The CDR3 nucleotides read TGTGCCAGCAGCTCCGGACAGTCCCTCTATGGCTACACCTTC. This encodes CASSSGQSLYGYTF.